The 8 T cell receptor beta chains below were found in one sample sequenced in a study of cytotoxic CD8 clonotypes in ibrutinib-treated CLL. Sequenced by immunoSEQ multiplex PCR; TCRdb stores in-frame clones only, minus some. The table records more than 70,000 clones, about four fifths of them present only once. The source was PBMCs, collected after 12 months of ibrutinib treatment. Receptor source: a human donor with chronic lymphocytic leukemia.

V usage is TRBV5-1 and J usage is TRBJ1-2, with 9 bases aligning to TRBD1. The germline V gene has CDR1 SGHRS and CDR2 YFSETQ. This CDR3 region has 16 residues. V trimming: 4 bases; J trimming: 6 bases; junction bases outside the gene matches: 13. The CDR3 loop reads CASSTAAGTGNHGYTF. The CDR3 DNA reads as TGCGCCAGCAGCACCGCCGCCGGGACAGGGAACCATGGCTACACCTTC.

This rearrangement joins TRBV7-9 to TRBJ1-2; D is undetermined. In germline, CDR1 is SEHNR, CDR2 FQNEAQ (reference sequence). This CDR3 has 13 residues. V was clipped by 3 bases and J by 7 bases, with 12 bases between them. The CDR3 DNA follows: TGTGCCAGCAGCTTCATGGTGGTGGGTGGCTACACCTTC. Translation gives CASSFMVVGGYTF.

This chain links TRBV7-2 with TRBJ2-7; TRBD2 matches 12 bases. The CDR3 runs to 18 residues. The V and J ends lost 1 base and 4 bases, in that order; junction bases with no gene match: 11. Germline V CDR1 and CDR2: SGHTA, FQGNSA. This CDR3 is CASSLGSPGTSGFYEQYF. CDR3 nucleotide sequence: TGTGCCAGCAGCTTAGGGTCCCCGGGGACTAGCGGGTTTTACGAGCAGTACTTC.

This clone came up a few times. V usage is TRBV7-2 and J usage is TRBJ1-1, with 9 bases identical to TRBD1. Germline V gene lookup returns CDR1 SGHTA and CDR2 FQGNSA. This CDR3 region has 14 residues. Unmatched junction bases numbered 2, after V lost 5 bases and J lost 1 base. The CDR3 region has the DNA TGTGCCAGCAGCCTGGGACAGGGGAACACTGAAGCTTTCTTT. Translated: CASSLGQGNTEAFF.

Regarding this clone: The same CDR3 arises from other DNA sequences in this sample as well. The V call is TRBV27, the J call TRBJ1-5; no firm D call. Trimming took off 3 bases at V and 3 bases at J, with 6 bases between the two ends. The CDR3 is 13 amino acids. Germline lookup yields CDR1 MNHEY and CDR2 SMNVEV (reference sequence). In nucleotides, the CDR3 is TGTGCCAGCAGTTTGGGATTCAATCAGCCCCAGCATTTT. Protein: CASSLGFNQPQHF.

The chain has TRBV18 and TRBJ1-1, with D unresolved. With 2 bases removed from V and 1 base from J, the gap between germline ends came to 8 bases. CDR3 size: 14 residues. Per germline, CDR1 KGHSH and CDR2 LQKENI. The DNA of the CDR3 is TGTGCCAGCTCACCAGGGTGGCGGAACACTGAAGCTTTCTTT. This gives the protein CASSPGWRNTEAFF.

This clone has a handful of counts. The CDR3 DNA sequence: TGTGCCAGCAGTCGGCCGGGGTGGGAAGCTTTCTTT. The encoded protein is CASSRPGWEAFF. The V gene is TRBV28, the J gene TRBJ1-1; D remains unclear. CDR3 length: 12 residues. CDR1 and CDR2 from the germline V gene are MDHEN and SYDVKM. V lost 5 bases and J 8 bases, leaving 12 bases between the germline ends.

This clone has more than one count but fewer than ten. The V call is TRBV28, the J call TRBJ1-5; D is unclear. CDR3 length: 9 residues. Trimming removed 11 bases at V and 6 bases at J, with 5 bases between. Germline lookup yields CDR1 MDHEN and CDR2 SYDVKM. CDR3 DNA: TGTGCCTCGGGTCAGCCCCAGCATTTT. This gives the protein CASGQPQHF.